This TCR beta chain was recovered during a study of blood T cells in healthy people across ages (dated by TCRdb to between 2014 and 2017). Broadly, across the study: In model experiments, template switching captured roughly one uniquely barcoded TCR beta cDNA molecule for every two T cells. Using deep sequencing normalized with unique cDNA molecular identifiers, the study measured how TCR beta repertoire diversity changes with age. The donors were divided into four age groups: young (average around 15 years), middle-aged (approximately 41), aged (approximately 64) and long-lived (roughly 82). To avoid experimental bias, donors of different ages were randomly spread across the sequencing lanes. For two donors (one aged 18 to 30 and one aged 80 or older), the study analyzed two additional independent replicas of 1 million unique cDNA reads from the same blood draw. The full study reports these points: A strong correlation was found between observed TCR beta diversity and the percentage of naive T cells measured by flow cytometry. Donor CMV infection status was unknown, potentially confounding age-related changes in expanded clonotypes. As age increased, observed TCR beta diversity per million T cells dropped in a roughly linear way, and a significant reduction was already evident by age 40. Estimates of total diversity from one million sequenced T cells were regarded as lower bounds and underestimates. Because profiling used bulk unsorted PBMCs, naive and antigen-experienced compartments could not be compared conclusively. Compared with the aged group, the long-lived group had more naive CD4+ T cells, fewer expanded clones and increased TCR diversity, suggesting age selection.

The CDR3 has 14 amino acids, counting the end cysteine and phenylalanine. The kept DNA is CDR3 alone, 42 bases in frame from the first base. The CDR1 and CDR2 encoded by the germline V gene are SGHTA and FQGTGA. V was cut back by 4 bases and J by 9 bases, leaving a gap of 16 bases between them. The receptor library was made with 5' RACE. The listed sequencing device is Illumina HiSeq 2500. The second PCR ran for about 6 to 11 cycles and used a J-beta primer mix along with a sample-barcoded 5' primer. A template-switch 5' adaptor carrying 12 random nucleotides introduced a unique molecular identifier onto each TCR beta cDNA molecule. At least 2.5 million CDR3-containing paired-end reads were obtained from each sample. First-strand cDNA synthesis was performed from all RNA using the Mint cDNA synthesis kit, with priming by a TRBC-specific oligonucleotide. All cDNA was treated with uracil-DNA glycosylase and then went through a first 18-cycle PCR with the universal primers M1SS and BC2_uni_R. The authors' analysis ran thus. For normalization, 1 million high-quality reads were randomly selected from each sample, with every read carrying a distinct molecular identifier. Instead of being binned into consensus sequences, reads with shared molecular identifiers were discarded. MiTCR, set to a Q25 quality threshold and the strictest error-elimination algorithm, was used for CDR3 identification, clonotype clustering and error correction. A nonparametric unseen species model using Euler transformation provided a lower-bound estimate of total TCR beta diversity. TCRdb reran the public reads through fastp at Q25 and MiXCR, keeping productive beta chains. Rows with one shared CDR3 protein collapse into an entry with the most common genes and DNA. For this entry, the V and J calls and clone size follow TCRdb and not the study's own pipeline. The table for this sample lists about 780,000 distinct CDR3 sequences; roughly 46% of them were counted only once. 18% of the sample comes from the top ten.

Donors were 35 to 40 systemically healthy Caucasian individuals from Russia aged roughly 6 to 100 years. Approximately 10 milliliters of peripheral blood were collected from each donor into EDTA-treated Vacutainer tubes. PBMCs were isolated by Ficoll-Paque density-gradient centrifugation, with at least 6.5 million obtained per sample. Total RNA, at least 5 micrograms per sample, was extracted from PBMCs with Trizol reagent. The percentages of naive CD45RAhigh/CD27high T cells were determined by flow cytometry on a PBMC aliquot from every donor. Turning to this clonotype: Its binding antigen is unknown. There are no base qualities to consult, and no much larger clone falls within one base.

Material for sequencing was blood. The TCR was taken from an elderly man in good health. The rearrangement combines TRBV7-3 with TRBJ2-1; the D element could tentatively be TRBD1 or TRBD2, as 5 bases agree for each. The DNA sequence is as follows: TGTGCCAGCAGCTCGTGGGACGGAGAGGGTGAGCAGTTCTTC. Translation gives CASSSWDGEGEQFF.